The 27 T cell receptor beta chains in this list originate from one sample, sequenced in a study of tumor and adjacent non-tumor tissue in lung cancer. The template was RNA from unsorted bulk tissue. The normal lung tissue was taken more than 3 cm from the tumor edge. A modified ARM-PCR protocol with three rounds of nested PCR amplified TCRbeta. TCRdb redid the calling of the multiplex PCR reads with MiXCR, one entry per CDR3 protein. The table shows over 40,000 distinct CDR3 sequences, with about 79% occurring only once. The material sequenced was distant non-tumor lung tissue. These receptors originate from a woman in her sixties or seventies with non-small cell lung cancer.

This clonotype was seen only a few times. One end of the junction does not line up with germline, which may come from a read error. The CDR3, as DNA: TGCGCCAGCAGCCAAGGGACTAGCGGGGCAGATAAGCAATATTTC. Protein: CASSQGTSGADKQYF. This chain uses TRBV4-3 with TRBJ2-3; 12 bases line up with TRBD2. Germline V CDR1 and CDR2: LGHNA, YSLEER. The CDR3 consists of 15 residues.

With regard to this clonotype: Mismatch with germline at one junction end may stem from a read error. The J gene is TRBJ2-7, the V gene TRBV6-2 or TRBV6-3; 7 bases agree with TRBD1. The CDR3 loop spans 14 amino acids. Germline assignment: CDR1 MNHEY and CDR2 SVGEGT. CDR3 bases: TGTGCCCGCAGTTCCCAAGGGGGCGGCTACGAGCAGTACTTC. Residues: CARSSQGGGYEQYF.

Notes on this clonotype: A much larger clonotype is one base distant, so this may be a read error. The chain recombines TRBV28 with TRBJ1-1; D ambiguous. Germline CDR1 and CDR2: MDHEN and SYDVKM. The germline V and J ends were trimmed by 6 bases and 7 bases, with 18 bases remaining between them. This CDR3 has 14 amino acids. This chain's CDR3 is CASREGRSNLEAFF. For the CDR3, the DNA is TGTGCCAGCAGGGAAGGGAGGTCCAACCTTGAAGCTTTCTTT. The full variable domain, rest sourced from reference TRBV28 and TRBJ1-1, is DVKVTQSSRYLVKRTGEKVFLECVQDMDHENMFWYRQDPGLGLRLIYFSYDVKMKEKGDIPEGYSVSREKKERFSLILESASTNQTSMYLCASREGRSNLEAFFGQGTRLTVV.

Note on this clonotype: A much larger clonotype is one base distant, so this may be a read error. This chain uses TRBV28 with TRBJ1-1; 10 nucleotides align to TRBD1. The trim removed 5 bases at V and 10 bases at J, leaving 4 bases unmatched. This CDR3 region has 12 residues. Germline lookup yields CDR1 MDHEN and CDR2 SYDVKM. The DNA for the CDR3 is TGTGCCAGCAGTCCCGGGGACAGGGGAGCTTTCTTT. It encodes CASSPGDRGAFF.

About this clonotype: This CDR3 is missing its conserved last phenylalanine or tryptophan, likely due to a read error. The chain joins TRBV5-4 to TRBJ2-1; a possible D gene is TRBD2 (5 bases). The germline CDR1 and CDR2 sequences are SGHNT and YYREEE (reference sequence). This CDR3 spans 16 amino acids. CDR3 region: CASRSSPMGSYNEQFL. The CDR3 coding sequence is TGTGCCAGCAGGTCTAGCCCTATGGGCTCCTATAATGAGCAGTTCTTA.

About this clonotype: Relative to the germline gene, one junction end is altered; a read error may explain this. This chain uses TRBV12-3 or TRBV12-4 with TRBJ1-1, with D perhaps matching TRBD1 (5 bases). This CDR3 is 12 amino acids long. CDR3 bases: TGTGCCAGCACCGACTTAGGGGAAGTAGCTATCTTT. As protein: CASTDLGEVAIF.

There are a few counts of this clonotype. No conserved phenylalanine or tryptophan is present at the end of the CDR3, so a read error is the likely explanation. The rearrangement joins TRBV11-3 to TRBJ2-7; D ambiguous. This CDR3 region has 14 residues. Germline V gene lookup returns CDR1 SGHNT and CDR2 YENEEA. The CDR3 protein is CASSLDTGTYEQYL. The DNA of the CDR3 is TGTGCCAGCAGCTTAGATACTGGAACCTACGAACAGTACCTC.

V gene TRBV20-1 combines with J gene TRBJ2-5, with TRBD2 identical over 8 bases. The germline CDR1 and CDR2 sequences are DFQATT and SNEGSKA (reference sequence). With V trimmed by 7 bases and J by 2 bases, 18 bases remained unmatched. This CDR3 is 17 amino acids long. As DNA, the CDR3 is TGCAGTGTCAGTTCCGGGAGGGCCAATTTGGCGCAAGAGACCCAGTACTTC. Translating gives CSVSSGRANLAQETQYF.

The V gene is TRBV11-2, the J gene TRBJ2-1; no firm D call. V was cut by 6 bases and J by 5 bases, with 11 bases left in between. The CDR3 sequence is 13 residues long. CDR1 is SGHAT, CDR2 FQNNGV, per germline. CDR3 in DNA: TGTGCCAGCAGTTATGCAGGCAACAATGAGCAGTTCTTC. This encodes CASSYAGNNEQFF.

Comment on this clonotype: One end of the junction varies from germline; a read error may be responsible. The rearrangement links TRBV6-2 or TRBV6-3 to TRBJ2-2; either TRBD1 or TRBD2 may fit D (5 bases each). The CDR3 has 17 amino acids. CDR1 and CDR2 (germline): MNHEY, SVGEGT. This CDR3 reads CASTYTQQRGNTWELFF. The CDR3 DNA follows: TGTGCCAGCACTTACACCCAACAGAGGGGCAACACCTGGGAGCTGTTTTTT.

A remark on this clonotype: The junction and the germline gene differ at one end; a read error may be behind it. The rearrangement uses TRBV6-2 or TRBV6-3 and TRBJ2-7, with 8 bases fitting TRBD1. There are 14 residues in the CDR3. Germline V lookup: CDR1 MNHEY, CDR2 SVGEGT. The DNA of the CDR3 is TGTGCCAGAAGTTTACAGGGGGACACCTACAAGCAGTACTTC. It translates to CARSLQGDTYKQYF.

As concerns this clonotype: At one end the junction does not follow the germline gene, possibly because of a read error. The CDR3 DNA reads TGTGCCAGCAGTTTAAGTATTCTAAGACTAGAGGGGAACACCGGGGAGCTCTTATTT. Encoded protein: CASSLSILRLEGNTGELLF. This chain connects TRBV12-3 or TRBV12-4 to TRBJ2-2; D is possibly TRBD2 (6 bases). The CDR3 runs to 19 residues.

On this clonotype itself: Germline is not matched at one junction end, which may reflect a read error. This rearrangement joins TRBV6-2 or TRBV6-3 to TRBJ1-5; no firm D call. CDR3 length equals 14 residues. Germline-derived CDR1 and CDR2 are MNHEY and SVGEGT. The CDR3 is CVSSLSSSSQPQHF. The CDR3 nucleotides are TGTGTTAGCAGCCTCAGTTCTAGCAGTCAGCCCCAGCATTTT.

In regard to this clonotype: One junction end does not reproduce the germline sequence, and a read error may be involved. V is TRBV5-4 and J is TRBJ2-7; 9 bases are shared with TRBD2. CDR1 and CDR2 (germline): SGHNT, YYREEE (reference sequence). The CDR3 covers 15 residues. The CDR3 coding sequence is TGTGCCAGCAGCTCGCTCAGCGGGAGGTACAACGAGCAGCACTTC. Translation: CASSSLSGRYNEQHF.

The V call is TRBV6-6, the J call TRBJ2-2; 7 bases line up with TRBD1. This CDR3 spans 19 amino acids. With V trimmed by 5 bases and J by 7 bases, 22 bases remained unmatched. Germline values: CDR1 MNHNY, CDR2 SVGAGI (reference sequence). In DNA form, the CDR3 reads TGTGCCAGCAGTCACGGGACAGTCTATCGTGGTGTGAAGGGCGGGGAGCTGTTTTTT. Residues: CASSHGTVYRGVKGGELFF.

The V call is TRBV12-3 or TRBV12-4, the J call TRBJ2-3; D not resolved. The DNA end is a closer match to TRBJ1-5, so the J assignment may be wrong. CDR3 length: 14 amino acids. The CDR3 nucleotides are TGTGCCAGCAGACTAGCGGGAGGCCCAGATATGCAGCATTTT. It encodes CASRLAGGPDMQHF.

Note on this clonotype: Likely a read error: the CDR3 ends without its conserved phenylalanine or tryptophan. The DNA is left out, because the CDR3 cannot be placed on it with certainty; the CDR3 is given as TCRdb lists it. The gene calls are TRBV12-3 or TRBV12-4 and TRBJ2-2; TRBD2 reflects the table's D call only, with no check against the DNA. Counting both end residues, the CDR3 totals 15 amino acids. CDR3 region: CACRGGGPNTGEPFS.

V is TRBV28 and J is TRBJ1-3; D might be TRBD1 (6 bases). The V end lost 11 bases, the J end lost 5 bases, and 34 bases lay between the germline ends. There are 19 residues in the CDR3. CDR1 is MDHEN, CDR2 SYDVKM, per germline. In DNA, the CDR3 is TGTGCCCGCAATTCCCTCGGGAGAGGGGGGATGTTGGAAAGAAACACCATATATTTT. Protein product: CARNSLGRGGMLERNTIYF.

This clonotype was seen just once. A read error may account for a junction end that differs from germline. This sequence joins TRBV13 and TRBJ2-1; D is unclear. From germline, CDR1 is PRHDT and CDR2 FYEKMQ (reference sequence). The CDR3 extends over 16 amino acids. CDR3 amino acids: CASILAEEPIYNEQFF. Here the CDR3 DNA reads TGTGCCAGCATCTTAGCCGAGGAGCCGATCTATAATGAGCAGTTCTTC.

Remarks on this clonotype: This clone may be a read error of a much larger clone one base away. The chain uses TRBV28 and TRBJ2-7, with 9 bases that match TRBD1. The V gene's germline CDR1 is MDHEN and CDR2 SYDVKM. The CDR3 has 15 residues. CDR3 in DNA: TGTGCCAGCAGTCCTCCGGGACAGGGCTCCTACGAGCTGTACTTC. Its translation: CASSPPGQGSYELYF.

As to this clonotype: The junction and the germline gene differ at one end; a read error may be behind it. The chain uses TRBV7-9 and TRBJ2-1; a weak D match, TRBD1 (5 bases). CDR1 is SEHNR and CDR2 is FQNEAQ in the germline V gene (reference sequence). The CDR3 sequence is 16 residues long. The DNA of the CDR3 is TGTGCCAGTAGCCAACAGGACCGAAACTCCTACAAAGAGCAGTTCTTC. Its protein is CASSQQDRNSYKEQFF.

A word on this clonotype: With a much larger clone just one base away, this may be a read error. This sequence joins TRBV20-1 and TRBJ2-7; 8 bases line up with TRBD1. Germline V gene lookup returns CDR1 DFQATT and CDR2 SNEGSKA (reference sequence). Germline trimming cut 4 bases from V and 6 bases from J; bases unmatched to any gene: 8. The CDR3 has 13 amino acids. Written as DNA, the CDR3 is TGCAGTGCTAAAGCGGACAGGGCGGGCGAGCAGTACTTC. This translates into CSAKADRAGEQYF.

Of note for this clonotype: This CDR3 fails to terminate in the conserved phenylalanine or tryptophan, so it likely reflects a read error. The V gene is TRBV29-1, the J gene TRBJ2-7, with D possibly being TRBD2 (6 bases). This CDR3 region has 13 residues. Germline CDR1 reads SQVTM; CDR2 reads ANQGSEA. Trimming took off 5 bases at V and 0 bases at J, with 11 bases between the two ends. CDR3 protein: CSVMAGTSYEQYI. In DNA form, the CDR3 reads TGCAGCGTTATGGCGGGGACCTCCTACGAGCAGTACATC.

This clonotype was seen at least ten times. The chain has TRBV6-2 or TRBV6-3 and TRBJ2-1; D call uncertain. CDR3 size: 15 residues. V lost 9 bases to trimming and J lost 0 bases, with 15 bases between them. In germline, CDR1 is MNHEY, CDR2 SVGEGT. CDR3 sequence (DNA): TGTGCCAGGGCCAGTACCCATCACTCCTACAATGAGCAGTTCTTC. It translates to CARASTHHSYNEQFF.

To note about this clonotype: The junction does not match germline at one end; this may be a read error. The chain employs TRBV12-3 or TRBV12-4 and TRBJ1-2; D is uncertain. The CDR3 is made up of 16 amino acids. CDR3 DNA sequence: TGTGTCAGCAGTTTGGGCAAACAAGCAAACCTCTATGGCTACACCTTC. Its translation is CVSSLGKQANLYGYTF.

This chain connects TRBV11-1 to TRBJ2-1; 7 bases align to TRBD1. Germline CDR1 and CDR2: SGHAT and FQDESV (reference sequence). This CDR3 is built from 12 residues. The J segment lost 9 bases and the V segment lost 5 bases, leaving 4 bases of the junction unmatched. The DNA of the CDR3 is TGTGCCAGCAGCCCCGACAGGGCTGAGCAGTTCTTC. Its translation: CASSPDRAEQFF.

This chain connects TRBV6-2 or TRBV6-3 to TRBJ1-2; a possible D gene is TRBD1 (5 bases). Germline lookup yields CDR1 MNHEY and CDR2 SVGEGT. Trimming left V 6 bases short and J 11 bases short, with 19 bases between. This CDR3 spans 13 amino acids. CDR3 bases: TGTGCCAGCAGACCCGGGACGCGCTATAGGTACACCTTC. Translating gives CASRPGTRYRYTF.